The rows below give T cell receptor beta chains drawn from one sample of a study of CD8 T cells in ankylosing spondylitis. TCRdb re-analysed the 5' RACE reads in MiXCR, keeping a single row per CDR3 protein. Altogether over 200,000 distinct CDR3 sequences are present, roughly 10% being singletons, with the ten largest covering under 25%. The sequenced material came from blood, either unsorted or a sorted T cell fraction (not recorded which). The receptors stem from a male donor with ankylosing spondylitis or in good health (not recorded which). The CDR3 runs from the conserved cysteine through the conserved F or W. A D gene is named only where the DNA matches it firmly. Clone size is stated in some rows and not others, as once, few, many or a class when expanded.

>many|TRBJ2-1|TRBV20-1|TRBD1
CSARDRVSEQFF
TGCAGTGCTAGGGACAGGGTGTCTGAGCAGTTCTTC
>NA|TRBJ2-3|TRBV20-1|TRBD2
CCARARWSSGGEDTQYF
TGCTGTGCTAGAGCCCGTTGGAGTAGCGGGGGGGAGGATACGCAGTATTTT
>many|TRBJ2-7|TRBV12-3/TRBV12-4|NA
CASSSGGTSEQYF
TGTGCCAGCAGTTCTGGGGGAACTTCCGAGCAGTACTTC
>few|TRBJ2-2|TRBV5-1|NA
CASSLSGSLTGELFF
TGCGCCAGCAGCTTGAGTGGGTCATTGACCGGGGAGCTGTTTTTT
>NA|TRBJ1-2|TRBV9|NA
CASSAIQGINGYTF
TGTGCCAGCAGCGCAATACAGGGAATCAATGGCTACACCTTC
>many|TRBJ1-5|TRBV3-1|NA
CASSQGGGGDQPQHF
TGTGCCAGCAGCCAAGGAGGAGGGGGGGATCAGCCCCAGCATTTT
>NA|TRBJ2-3|TRBV15|NA
CATSRVGPATSDTQYF
TGTGCCACCAGCAGAGTGGGGCCTGCTACATCAGATACGCAGTATTTT
>many|TRBJ2-3|TRBV29-1|NA
CSVVFPESKTGKPTQYF
TGCAGCGTTGTTTTCCCCGAATCAAAAACAGGGAAGCCTACGCAGTATTTT
>NA|TRBJ2-6|TRBV7-3|NA
CASSLTGDGANVLTF
TGTGCCAGCAGCTTAACAGGAGATGGGGCCAACGTCCTGACTTTC
>few|TRBJ1-2|TRBV12-3/TRBV12-4|NA
CASRAGTSYGYTF
TGTGCCAGCAGGGCCGGGACAAGCTATGGCTACACCTTC
>NA|TRBJ1-2|TRBV11-2|TRBD1
CASSLGSGGSYTF
TGTGCCAGCAGCTTAGGCTCAGGGGGTTCCTACACCTTC
>NA|TRBJ2-3|TRBV6-1|NA
CAATKDTFSTDTQYF
TGTGCCGCCACGAAGGACACTTTTAGCACAGATACGCAGTATTTT
>many|TRBJ1-4|TRBV5-1|NA
CASNHDGATNEKLFF
TGCGCCAGCAACCACGACGGGGCAACTAATGAAAAACTGTTTTTT
>many|TRBJ2-2|TRBV7-7|NA
CASSLDFGGNTGELFF
TGTGCTAGCAGCTTAGATTTCGGGGGGAACACCGGGGAGCTGTTTTTT
>many|TRBJ2-3|TRBV7-6|NA
CASSLAGVAGTDTQYF
TGTGCCAGCAGCTTAGCGGGGGTAGCCGGCACAGATACGCAGTATTTT
>few|TRBJ2-1|TRBV12-3/TRBV12-4|NA
CASSLSPGPGEQFF
TGTGCCAGCAGTTTAAGTCCAGGGCCCGGTGAGCAGTTCTTC
>NA|TRBJ2-1|TRBV6-1|TRBD2
CASKLAFNEQFF
TGTGCCAGCAAACTAGCGTTCAATGAGCAGTTCTTC
>NA|TRBJ2-5|TRBV9|NA
CASSVGSLEETQYF
TGTGCCAGCAGCGTAGGAAGTCTGGAGGAGACCCAGTACTTC
>few|TRBJ2-5|TRBV19|NA
CASSVGPTGTQYF
TGTGCCAGTAGTGTCGGACCAACGGGGACCCAGTACTTC
>many|TRBJ2-7|TRBV5-1|TRBD1
CASSPGTGGTEQYF
TGCGCCAGCAGCCCCGGGACAGGGGGGACCGAGCAGTACTTC
>many|TRBJ2-3|TRBV5-5|NA
CASSSRAPTDTQYF
TGTGCCAGCAGCTCCAGGGCCCCGACAGATACGCAGTATTTT
>NA|TRBJ1-2|TRBV28|TRBD1
CANSAGGTDFYGYTF
TGTGCCAACAGTGCCGGAGGGACAGACTTCTATGGCTACACCTTC
>NA|TRBJ2-5|TRBV12-3/TRBV12-4|TRBD1
CASSPLGGQGGETQYF
TGTGCCAGCAGTCCTTTGGGGGGACAGGGAGGAGAGACCCAGTACTTC
>NA|TRBJ2-1|TRBV20-1|NA
CSLQREPYNEQFF
TGCAGTCTCCAAAGGGAACCCTACAATGAGCAGTTCTTC